A selection of T cell receptor beta chains follows, all from one sample in a study of blood T cell repertoires in COVID-19. Produced via immunoSEQ multiplex PCR; TCRdb's table is partial and in-frame only. The sample carries 49,000 or so clones, around 90% recorded once. Sample: peripheral blood. These TCRs come from a man aged 45-60 years with acute or convalescent COVID-19. The CDR3 runs from the conserved cysteine through the conserved F or W. Each record gives: clone size, D gene, J gene, V gene, CDR3 DNA, CDR3 protein. A D gene is named only where the DNA matches it firmly. Clone size, where shown, is once, few, many, or a class for clones that have expanded.

size: once; D: .; J: TRBJ1-1; V: TRBV24-1; DNA: TGTGCCACCAGTGAGGGGGACTTTCGGAACACTGAAGCTTTCTTT; CDR3: CATSEGDFRNTEAFF
size: .; D: .; J: TRBJ1-4; V: TRBV7-9; DNA: TGTGCCAGCAGCTTGAGTCAAGCTGGAAAACTGTTTTTT; CDR3: CASSLSQAGKLFF
size: .; D: .; J: TRBJ2-5; V: TRBV12-3/TRBV12-4; DNA: TGTGCCAGCAGTTACGGGGGAGAGACCCAGTACTTC; CDR3: CASSYGGETQYF
size: .; D: TRBD1; J: TRBJ1-2; V: TRBV9; DNA: TGTGCCAGCAGCGCTGGACAGGGGACCTTTTCCTATGGCTACACCTTC; CDR3: CASSAGQGTFSYGYTF
size: .; D: TRBD2; J: TRBJ2-1; V: TRBV4-3; DNA: TGCGCCAGCAGCCAGGACTTTAGCGGGGGGGTCGACAATGAGCAGTTCTTC; CDR3: CASSQDFSGGVDNEQFF
size: few; D: TRBD1; J: TRBJ1-4; V: TRBV11-2; DNA: TGTGCCAGCAGCTATACGACAGGGGGGGCGAGGGAAAAACTGTTTTTT; CDR3: CASSYTTGGAREKLFF
size: .; D: .; J: TRBJ1-1; V: TRBV19; DNA: TGTGCCAGTAGTACCAGGCTAGAAGCTTTCTTT; CDR3: CASSTRLEAFF
size: .; D: TRBD1; J: TRBJ2-2; V: TRBV18; DNA: TGTGCCAGCTCACCGTTCGTGGTACAGGGGGCGAACACCGGGGAGCTGTTTTTT; CDR3: CASSPFVVQGANTGELFF
size: few; D: TRBD1; J: TRBJ1-2; V: TRBV4-1; DNA: TGCGCCAGCAGCCAAGATCCCGGACAGGGATCTTTGTATGGCTACACCTTC; CDR3: CASSQDPGQGSLYGYTF
size: few; D: .; J: TRBJ2-2; V: TRBV5-1; DNA: TGCGCCAGCAGCGTACGGGACACCGGGGAGCTGTTTTTT; CDR3: CASSVRDTGELFF
size: .; D: .; J: TRBJ2-1; V: TRBV6-4; DNA: TGTGCCAGCAGTGACTCGGATAAAAAGACAGTTAATGAGCAGTTCTTC; CDR3: CASSDSDKKTVNEQFF
size: .; D: TRBD1; J: TRBJ1-5; V: TRBV10-2; DNA: TGCGCCAGCAGTGAGCGTAGACAGGGGAATAGCAATCAGCCCCAGCATTTT; CDR3: CASSERRQGNSNQPQHF
size: .; D: .; J: TRBJ2-2; V: TRBV24-1; DNA: TGTGCCACCAGTGATTTGACCCAGGGAGGCACCGGGGAGCTGTTTTTT; CDR3: CATSDLTQGGTGELFF
size: .; D: .; J: TRBJ1-5; V: TRBV2; DNA: TGTGCCAGCACTTTGGGGGGAGGCAATCAGCCCCAGCATTTT; CDR3: CASTLGGGNQPQHF
size: .; D: .; J: TRBJ2-1; V: TRBV14; DNA: TGTGCCAGCAGCCAAGTACCCCGCGGTGAGCAGTTCTTC; CDR3: CASSQVPRGEQFF
size: .; D: TRBD2; J: TRBJ2-3; V: TRBV7-2; DNA: TGTGCCAGCAGCTTAGCGCGTAGCGGGGGGGCCGGATTTACAGATACGCAGTATTTT; CDR3: CASSLARSGGAGFTDTQYF
size: .; D: .; J: TRBJ1-1; V: TRBV15; DNA: TGTGCCACCACCACCCTAAACAGGGCAGACGCTTTCTTT; CDR3: CATTTLNRADAFF
size: .; D: .; J: TRBJ1-5; V: TRBV28; DNA: TGTGCCAGCAGACCCGACGGGAATCAGCCCCAGCATTTT; CDR3: CASRPDGNQPQHF
size: .; D: .; J: TRBJ2-7; V: TRBV7-9; DNA: TGTGCCAGCGGTCAGACAGGTCGGTACGAGCAGTACTTC; CDR3: CASGQTGRYEQYF
size: .; D: TRBD2; J: TRBJ2-3; V: TRBV3-1/TRBV3-2; DNA: TGTGCCAGCAGTCTGGGGGCGGAGCGGGGGTTAGATACGCAGTATTTT; CDR3: CASSLGAERGLDTQYF
size: .; D: .; J: TRBJ1-5; V: TRBV5-1; DNA: TGCGCCAGCAGCTTGGAACAGGGAGGGCAGCCCCAGCATTTT; CDR3: CASSLEQGGQPQHF
size: .; D: .; J: TRBJ2-7; V: TRBV30; DNA: TGTGCCTGGAGTGTACGGGTAGCGGATCAGCAGTACTTC; CDR3: CAWSVRVADQQYF
size: .; D: TRBD2; J: TRBJ2-5; V: TRBV5-6; DNA: TGTGCCAGCAGCTTTAGCGGGAGAAGTTTCGCAGAGACCCAGTACTTC; CDR3: CASSFSGRSFAETQYF
size: .; D: .; J: TRBJ1-2; V: TRBV6-2/TRBV6-3; DNA: TGTGCCAGCAGTTCCTTGAGGACTTTCTCTTTAGGCTACACCTTC; CDR3: CASSSLRTFSLGYTF
size: .; D: TRBD2; J: TRBJ2-7; V: TRBV2; DNA: TGTGCCAGCACCTGGGGTAGCGGGCCATCCTCCTACGAGCAGTACTTC; CDR3: CASTWGSGPSSYEQYF
size: .; D: .; J: TRBJ1-4; V: TRBV5-6; DNA: TGTGCCAGCAGCTTCGGGACTGGGGAAAAACTGTTTTTT; CDR3: CASSFGTGEKLFF
size: once; D: .; J: TRBJ2-3; V: TRBV24-1; DNA: TGTGCCACCAGGGCTAGCGAGACTAGCACAGATACGCAGTATTTT; CDR3: CATRASETSTDTQYF
size: .; D: .; J: TRBJ1-6; V: TRBV5-4; DNA: TGTGCCAGCAGCCCGGACTTGGACCAAGAGAGCTCACCCCTCCACTTT; CDR3: CASSPDLDQESSPLHF
size: .; D: .; J: TRBJ2-3; V: TRBV7-9; DNA: TGTGCCAGCAGCTCCCGGACAGCGAATTACACAGATACGCAGTATTTT; CDR3: CASSSRTANYTDTQYF
size: .; D: .; J: TRBJ1-5; V: TRBV6-1; DNA: TGTGCCAGCAGTTGGGGGGGGATTGATCAGCCCCAGCATTTT; CDR3: CASSWGGIDQPQHF
size: .; D: .; J: TRBJ2-1; V: TRBV7-9; DNA: TGTGCCAGCAGCTTAAACCCAGCGGGACAATGGGAGCAGTTCTTC; CDR3: CASSLNPAGQWEQFF
size: .; D: .; J: TRBJ1-2; V: TRBV4-1; DNA: TGCGCCAGCAGCCACCAGGACAGCAACTATGGCTACACCTTC; CDR3: CASSHQDSNYGYTF
size: .; D: TRBD2; J: TRBJ2-5; V: TRBV7-2; DNA: TGTGCCAGCAGCTTAGCGCTAGCGGGGCGCGGGGCGACCCAGTACTTC; CDR3: CASSLALAGRGATQYF
size: .; D: .; J: TRBJ2-5; V: TRBV9; DNA: TGTGCCCGCAGCGAGGGGGGACTAGGGGGCGAGACCCAGTACTTC; CDR3: CARSEGGLGGETQYF
size: .; D: .; J: TRBJ1-1; V: TRBV20-1; DNA: TGCAGTGCTCGGGAATACACTGAAGCTTTCTTT; CDR3: CSAREYTEAFF
size: .; D: .; J: TRBJ2-7; V: TRBV5-6; DNA: TGTGCCAGCAGCCTGGCAGCGGAGCTCTACGAGCAGTACTTC; CDR3: CASSLAAELYEQYF
size: .; D: .; J: TRBJ1-2; V: TRBV19; DNA: TGTGCCAGTAGAGCCCAGAATCAGGGGCTTAACTATGGCTACACCTTC; CDR3: CASRAQNQGLNYGYTF